The 10 T cell receptor beta chains below all came from one sample that was sequenced in a study of molecular identifiers for immune sequencing clone quantification. Using its own MiXCR run on the PCR reads, TCRdb lists one record per CDR3 protein. This sample yields about 320,000 distinct CDR3 sequences, of which about 21% are seen a single time; 0.75% to 0.85% belongs to the top ten. The specimen was naive CD8+ T cells from blood, with Jurkat cell RNA spiked in. Documented subset: FACS-sorted CD8+CD4-CCR7+CD45RA+ naive T cells. The receptors stem from a human donor in good health. Some libraries in this study had Jurkat cell RNA spiked in.

This clonotype was seen ten or more times. The chain uses TRBV6-5 and TRBJ2-7; the D gene could be TRBD1 or TRBD2 (5 bases each). The CDR3 length is 13 residues. Trimming took off 8 bases at V and 0 bases at J, with 11 bases between the two ends. Germline V CDR1 and CDR2: MNHEY, SVGAGI. CDR3 DNA: TGTGCCAGCCGGGACGGACTCTCCTACGAGCAGTACTTC. It translates to CASRDGLSYEQYF.

This clonotype was seen repeatedly, ten times or more. V and J are TRBV29-1 and TRBJ1-2; the D is unclear. CDR3 length: 12 amino acids. V lost 3 bases to trimming and J lost 4 bases, with 9 bases between them. Germline V gene sequence: CDR1 SQVTM, CDR2 ANQGSEA. CDR3 sequence (DNA): TGCAGCGTTGAGGGCGGAACCTATGGCTACACCTTC. It translates to CSVEGGTYGYTF.

This clonotype showed up just a few times. This rearrangement joins TRBV21-1 to TRBJ2-2; TRBD1, the table's D call, was not compared with the DNA. TRBV21-1 is annotated as a pseudogene. This CDR3 region has 16 residues. CDR3 sequence reads: CASSKRGRKGTGELFF. The CDR3 nucleotides are TGTGCCAGCAGCAAGAGGGGACGGAAGGGTACCGGGGAGCTGTTTTTT.

A few counts support this clonotype. The chain joins TRBV20-1 to TRBJ2-7; the D is unclear. This CDR3 comprises 17 residues. Germline V lookup: CDR1 DFQATT, CDR2 SNEGSKA (reference sequence). V lost 1 base to trimming and J lost 3 bases, with 22 bases between them. The CDR3 protein is CSARGQETRHAIYEQYF. In DNA form, the CDR3 reads TGCAGTGCTAGAGGTCAGGAGACCCGGCACGCCATCTACGAGCAGTACTTC.

This clonotype was detected ten times or more. The J gene is TRBJ2-5, the V gene TRBV5-4; no clear D. Deletions cut 2 bases from V and 4 bases from J, with 6 bases between. Germline lookup yields CDR1 SGHNT and CDR2 YYREEE (reference sequence). This CDR3 region has 12 residues. CDR3 DNA: TGTGCCAGCAGCTTCGGATTAGAGACCCAGTACTTC. As protein: CASSFGLETQYF.

The chain recombines TRBV4-1 with TRBJ1-4; the D is unclear. This CDR3 has 16 amino acids. Germline V gene sequence: CDR1 MGHRA, CDR2 YSYEKL. Trimming shortened V by 4 bases and J by 6 bases, and 18 bases separated the two germline ends. Written as DNA, the CDR3 is TGCGCCAGCAGCCTCCTAGGACCTCTGGATCATGAAAAACTGTTTTTT. Translation gives CASSLLGPLDHEKLFF.

On this clonotype: A much larger clone lies one base from this, so it may be a read error. The CDR3 does not close with the conserved phenylalanine or tryptophan, likely indicating a read error. V is TRBV19 and J is TRBJ1-2; D uncertain. CDR1 LNHDA and CDR2 SQIVND come from the germline V gene (reference sequence). Trimming left V 4 bases short and J 5 bases short, with 8 bases between. This CDR3 has 12 amino acids. The CDR3 DNA reads as TGTGCCAGTAGTACGGGCCCTTATGGCTACACCCTC. Translation: CASSTGPYGYTL.

As regards this clonotype: Since a much larger clone is just one base distant, this may be a read error. V usage is TRBV7-8 and J usage is TRBJ1-1; D may be TRBD1 (5 bases). Germline assignment: CDR1 SGHVS and CDR2 FQNEAQ. This CDR3 spans 17 amino acids. The CDR3 loop reads CASSLDGQGQMNAEAFF. The CDR3 region has the DNA TGTGCCAGCAGCTTAGACGGACAAGGACAAATGAACGCTGAAGCTTTCTTT. Full variable domain (remainder filled in from reference TRBV7-8 and TRBJ1-1): GAGVSQSPRYKVAKRGQDVALRCDPISGHVSLFWYQQALGQGPEFLTYFQNEAQLDKSGLPSDRFFAERPEGSVSTLKIQRTQQEDSAVYLCASSLDGQGQMNAEAFFGQGTRLTVV.

Ten or more counts support this clonotype. The J gene is TRBJ2-1, the V gene TRBV12-3 or TRBV12-4; 10 nucleotides match TRBD1. The CDR3 totals 16 residues. V lost 6 bases to trimming and J lost 6 bases; unmatched junction nucleotides: 11. The CDR3 loop reads CASSPRQGAHINEQFF. The CDR3 DNA reads TGTGCCAGCAGCCCTCGACAGGGGGCGCACATCAATGAGCAGTTCTTC.

This clonotype was found many times. The rearrangement links TRBV7-2 to TRBJ2-7; the match to TRBD2 covers 14 bases. CDR1 and CDR2 from the germline V gene are SGHTA and FQGNSA. The length of the CDR3 is 17 residues. After removal of 5 bases from V and 2 bases from J, the junction contained 8 bases not matched to a gene. The CDR3 bases are TGTGCCAGCAGCCTTTCATTGACTAGCGGGGGGGCCTACGAGCAGTACTTC. It yields the protein CASSLSLTSGGAYEQYF.